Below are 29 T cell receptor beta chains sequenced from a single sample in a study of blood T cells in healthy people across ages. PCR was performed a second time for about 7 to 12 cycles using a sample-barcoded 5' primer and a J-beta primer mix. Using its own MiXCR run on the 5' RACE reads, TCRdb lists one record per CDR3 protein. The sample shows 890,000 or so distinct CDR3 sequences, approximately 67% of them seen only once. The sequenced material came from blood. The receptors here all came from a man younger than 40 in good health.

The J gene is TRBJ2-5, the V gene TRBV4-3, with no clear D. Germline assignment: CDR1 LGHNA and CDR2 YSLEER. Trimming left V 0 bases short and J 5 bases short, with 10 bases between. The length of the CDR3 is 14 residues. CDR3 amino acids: CASSQEDGWETQYF. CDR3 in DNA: TGCGCCAGCAGCCAAGAAGACGGGTGGGAGACCCAGTACTTC.

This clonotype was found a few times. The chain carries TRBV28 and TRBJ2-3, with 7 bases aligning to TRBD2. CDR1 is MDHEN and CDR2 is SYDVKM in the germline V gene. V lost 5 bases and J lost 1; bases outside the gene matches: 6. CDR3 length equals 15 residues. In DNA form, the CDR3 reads TGTGCCAGCAGTCCCCGGGGGGTGGGCACAGATACGCAGTATTTT. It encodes CASSPRGVGTDTQYF.

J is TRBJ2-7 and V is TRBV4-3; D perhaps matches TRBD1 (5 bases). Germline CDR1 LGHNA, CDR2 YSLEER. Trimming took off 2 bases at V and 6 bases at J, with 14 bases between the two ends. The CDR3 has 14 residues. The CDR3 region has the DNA TGCGCCAGCAGCCAACTGGTACAGGAAGGCGAGCAGTACTTC. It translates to CASSQLVQEGEQYF.

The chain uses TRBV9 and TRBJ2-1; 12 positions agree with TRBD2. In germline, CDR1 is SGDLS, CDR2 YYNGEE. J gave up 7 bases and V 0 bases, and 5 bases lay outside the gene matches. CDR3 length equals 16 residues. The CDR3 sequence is CASSVDPLAGGNEQFF. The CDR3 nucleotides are TGTGCCAGCAGCGTAGATCCCCTAGCGGGGGGGAATGAGCAGTTCTTC.

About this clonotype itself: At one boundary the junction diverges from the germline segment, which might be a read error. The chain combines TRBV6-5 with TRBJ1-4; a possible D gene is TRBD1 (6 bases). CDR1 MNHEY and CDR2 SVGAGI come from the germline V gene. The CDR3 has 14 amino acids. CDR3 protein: CAGSYSSTGEKLFF. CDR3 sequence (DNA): TGTGCCGGCAGTTACTCATCAACAGGGGAAAAACTGTTTTTT.

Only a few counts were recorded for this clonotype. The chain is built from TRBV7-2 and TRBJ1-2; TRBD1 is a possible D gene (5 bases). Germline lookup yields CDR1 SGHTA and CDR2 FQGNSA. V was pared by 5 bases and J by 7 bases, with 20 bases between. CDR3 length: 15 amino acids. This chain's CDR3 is CASSRDEGRTSGYTF. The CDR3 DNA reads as TGTGCCAGCAGCAGAGACGAGGGGAGGACTTCTGGCTACACCTTC.

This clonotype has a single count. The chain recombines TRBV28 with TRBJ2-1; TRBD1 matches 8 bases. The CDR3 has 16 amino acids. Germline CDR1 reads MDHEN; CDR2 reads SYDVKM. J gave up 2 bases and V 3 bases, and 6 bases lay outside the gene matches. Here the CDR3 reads CASSLSDRETYNEQFF. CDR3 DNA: TGTGCCAGCAGTTTGTCGGACAGGGAAACCTACAATGAGCAGTTCTTC. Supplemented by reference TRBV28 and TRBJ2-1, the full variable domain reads DVKVTQSSRYLVKRTGEKVFLECVQDMDHENMFWYRQDPGLGLRLIYFSYDVKMKEKGDIPEGYSVSREKKERFSLILESASTNQTSMYLCASSLSDRETYNEQFFGPGTRLTVL.

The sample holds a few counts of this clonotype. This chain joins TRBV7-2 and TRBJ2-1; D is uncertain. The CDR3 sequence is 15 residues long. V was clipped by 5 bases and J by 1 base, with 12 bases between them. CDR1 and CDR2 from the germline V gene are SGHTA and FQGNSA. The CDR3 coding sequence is TGTGCCAGCAGCCAGGCCAGTGGATCCTACAATGAGCAGTTCTTC. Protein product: CASSQASGSYNEQFF.

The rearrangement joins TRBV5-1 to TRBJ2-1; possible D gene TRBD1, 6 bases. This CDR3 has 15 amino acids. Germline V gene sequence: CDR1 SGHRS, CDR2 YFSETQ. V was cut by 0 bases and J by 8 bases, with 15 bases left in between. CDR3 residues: CASSLASQGRHEQFF. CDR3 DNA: TGCGCCAGCAGCTTGGCCTCACAGGGCCGGCATGAGCAGTTCTTC.

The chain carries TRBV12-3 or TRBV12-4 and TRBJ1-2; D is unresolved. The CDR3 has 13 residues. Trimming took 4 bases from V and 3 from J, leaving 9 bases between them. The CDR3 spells CASSSEPYYGYTF. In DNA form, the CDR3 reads TGTGCCAGCAGTTCTGAGCCCTACTATGGCTACACCTTC.

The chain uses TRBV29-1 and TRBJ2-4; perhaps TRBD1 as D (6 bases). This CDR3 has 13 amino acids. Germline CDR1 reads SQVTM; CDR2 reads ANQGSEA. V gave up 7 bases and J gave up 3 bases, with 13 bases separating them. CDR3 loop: CSGKTGIKNIQYF. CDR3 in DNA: TGCAGCGGAAAGACAGGTATCAAAAACATTCAGTACTTC.

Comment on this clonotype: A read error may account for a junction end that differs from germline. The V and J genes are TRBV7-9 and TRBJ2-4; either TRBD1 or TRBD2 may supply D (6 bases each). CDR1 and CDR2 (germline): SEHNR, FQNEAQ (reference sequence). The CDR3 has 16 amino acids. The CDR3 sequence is CASSLGGGLAKNIQYF. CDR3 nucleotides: TGTGCCAGCAGCCTCGGTGGGGGGCTAGCCAAGAACATTCAGTACTTC.

CDR3 residues: CASRGSLYEQYF. The CDR3 DNA reads TGTGCCAGCAGGGGGTCCTTATACGAGCAGTACTTC. The V call is TRBV27, the J call TRBJ2-7; no clear D. This CDR3 is 12 amino acids long. The V end lost 6 bases, the J end lost 4 bases, and 10 bases lay between the germline ends. In germline, CDR1 is MNHEY, CDR2 SMNVEV (reference sequence).

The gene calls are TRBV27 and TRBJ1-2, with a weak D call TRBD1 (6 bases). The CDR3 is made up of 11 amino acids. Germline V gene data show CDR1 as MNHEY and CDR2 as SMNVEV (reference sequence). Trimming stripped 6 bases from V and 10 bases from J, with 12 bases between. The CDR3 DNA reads TGTGCCAGCAGAATAGGACAGTACTACACCTTC. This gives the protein CASRIGQYYTF.

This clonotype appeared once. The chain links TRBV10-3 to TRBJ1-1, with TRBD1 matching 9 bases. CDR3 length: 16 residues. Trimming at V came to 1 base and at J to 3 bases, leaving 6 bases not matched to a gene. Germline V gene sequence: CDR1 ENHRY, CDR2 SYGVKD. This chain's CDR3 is CAISEWTGVRDTEAFF. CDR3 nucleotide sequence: TGTGCCATCAGTGAGTGGACAGGGGTTCGGGACACTGAAGCTTTCTTT.

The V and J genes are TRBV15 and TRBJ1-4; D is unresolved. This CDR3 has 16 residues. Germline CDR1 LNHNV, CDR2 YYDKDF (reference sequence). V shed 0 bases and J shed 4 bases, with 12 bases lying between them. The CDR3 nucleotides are TGTGCCACCAGCAGAGATCTGGTCAGCCTTAATGAAAAACTGTTTTTT. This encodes CATSRDLVSLNEKLFF.

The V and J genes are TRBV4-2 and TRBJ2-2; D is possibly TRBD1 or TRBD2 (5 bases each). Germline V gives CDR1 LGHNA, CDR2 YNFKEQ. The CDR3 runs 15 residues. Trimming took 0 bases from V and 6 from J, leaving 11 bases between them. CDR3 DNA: TGTGCCAGCAGCCAAGATGGACGGGGCTCCGGGGAGCTGTTTTTT. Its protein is CASSQDGRGSGELFF.

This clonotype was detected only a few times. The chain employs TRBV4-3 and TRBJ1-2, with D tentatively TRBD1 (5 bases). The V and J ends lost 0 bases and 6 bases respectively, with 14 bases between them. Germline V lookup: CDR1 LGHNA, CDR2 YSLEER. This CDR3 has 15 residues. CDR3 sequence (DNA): TGCGCCAGCAGCCAAGATGGGAAGGGGAGGGATGGCTACACCTTC. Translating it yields CASSQDGKGRDGYTF.

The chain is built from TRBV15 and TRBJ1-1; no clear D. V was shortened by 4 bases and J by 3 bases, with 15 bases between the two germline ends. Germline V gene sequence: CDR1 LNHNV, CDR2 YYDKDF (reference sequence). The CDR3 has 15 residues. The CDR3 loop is CATSNKGRRDTEAFF. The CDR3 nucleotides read TGTGCCACCAGCAACAAGGGCCGACGGGACACTGAAGCTTTCTTT.

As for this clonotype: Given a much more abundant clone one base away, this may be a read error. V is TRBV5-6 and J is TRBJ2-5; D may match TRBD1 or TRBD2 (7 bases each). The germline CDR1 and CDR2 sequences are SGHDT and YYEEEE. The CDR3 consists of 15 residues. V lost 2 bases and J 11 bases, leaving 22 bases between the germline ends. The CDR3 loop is CASSFRGGGQLEQYF. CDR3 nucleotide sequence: TGTGCCAGCAGCTTCAGGGGGGGGGGCCAGCTTGAGCAGTACTTC.

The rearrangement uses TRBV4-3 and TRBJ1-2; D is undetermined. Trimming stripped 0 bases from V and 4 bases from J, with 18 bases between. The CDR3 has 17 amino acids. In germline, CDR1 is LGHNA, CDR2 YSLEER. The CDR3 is CASSQDRTQPLLYGYTF. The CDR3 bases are TGCGCCAGCAGCCAAGATAGGACCCAGCCCCTCCTCTATGGCTACACCTTC.

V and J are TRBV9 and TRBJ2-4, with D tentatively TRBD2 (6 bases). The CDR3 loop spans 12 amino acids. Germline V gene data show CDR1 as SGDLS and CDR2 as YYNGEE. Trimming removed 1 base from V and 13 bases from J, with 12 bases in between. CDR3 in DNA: TGTGCCAGCAGCGTACACACGGGGGAGCAGTACTTC. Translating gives CASSVHTGEQYF.

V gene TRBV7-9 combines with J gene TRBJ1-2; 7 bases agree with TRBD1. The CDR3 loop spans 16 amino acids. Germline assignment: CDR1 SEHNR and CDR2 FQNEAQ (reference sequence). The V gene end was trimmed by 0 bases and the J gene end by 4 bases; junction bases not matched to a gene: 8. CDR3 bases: TGTGCCAGCAGCTTAGCTGGAGGGGGCTTGGGCTATGGCTACACCTTC. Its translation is CASSLAGGGLGYGYTF. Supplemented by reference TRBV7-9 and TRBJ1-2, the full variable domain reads DTGVSQNPRHKITKRGQNVTFRCDPISEHNRLYWYRQTLGQGPEFLTYFQNEAQLEKSRLLSDRFSAERPKGSFSTLEIQRTEQGDSAMYLCASSLAGGGLGYGYTFGSGTRLTVV.

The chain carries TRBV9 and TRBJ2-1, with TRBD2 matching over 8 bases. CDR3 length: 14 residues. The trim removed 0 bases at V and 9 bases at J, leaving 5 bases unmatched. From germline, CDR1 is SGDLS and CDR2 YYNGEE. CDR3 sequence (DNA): TGTGCCAGCAGCGTAGAGGGACTAGTAGGTGAGCAGTTCTTC. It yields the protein CASSVEGLVGEQFF.

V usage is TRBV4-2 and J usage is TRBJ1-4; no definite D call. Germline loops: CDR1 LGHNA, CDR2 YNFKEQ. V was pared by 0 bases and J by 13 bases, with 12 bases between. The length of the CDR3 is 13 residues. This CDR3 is CASSQEWAGTLFF. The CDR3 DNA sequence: TGTGCCAGCAGCCAAGAATGGGCTGGTACACTGTTTTTT.

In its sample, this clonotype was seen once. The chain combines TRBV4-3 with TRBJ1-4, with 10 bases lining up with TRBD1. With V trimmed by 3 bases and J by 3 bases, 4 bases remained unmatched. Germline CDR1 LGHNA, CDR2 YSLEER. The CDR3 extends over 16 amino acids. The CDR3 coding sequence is TGCGCCAGCAGCCAGGAGGGGACAGGGGCTAATGAAAAACTGTTTTTT. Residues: CASSQEGTGANEKLFF.

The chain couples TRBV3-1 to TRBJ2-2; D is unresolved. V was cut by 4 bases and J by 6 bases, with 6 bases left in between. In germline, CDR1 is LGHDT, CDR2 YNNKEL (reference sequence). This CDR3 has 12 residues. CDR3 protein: CASSLQAGELFF. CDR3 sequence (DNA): TGTGCCAGCAGCCTACAAGCCGGGGAGCTGTTTTTT.

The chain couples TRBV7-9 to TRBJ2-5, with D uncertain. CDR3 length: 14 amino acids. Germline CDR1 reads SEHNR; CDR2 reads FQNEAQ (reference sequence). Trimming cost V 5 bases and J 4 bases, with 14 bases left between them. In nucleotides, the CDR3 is TGTGCCAGCAGCCCAGGCCCGGGTCCAGAGACCCAGTACTTC. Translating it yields CASSPGPGPETQYF.

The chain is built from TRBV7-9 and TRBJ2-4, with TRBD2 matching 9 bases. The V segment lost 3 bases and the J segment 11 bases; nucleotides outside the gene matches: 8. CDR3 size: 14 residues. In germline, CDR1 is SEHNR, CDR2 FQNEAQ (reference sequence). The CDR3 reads CASSLPTSGGVQYF. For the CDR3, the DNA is TGTGCCAGCAGCTTGCCGACTAGCGGAGGGGTTCAGTACTTC.